The text below deals with one TCR beta chain. Its specificity is unknown. V lost 1 base and J lost 4, with 8 bases in between. The CDR3 covers 13 residues. The germline V gene encodes CDR1 DFQATT and CDR2 SNEGSKA (reference sequence). This record comes from a study of T-cell memory formation after mild COVID-19. The wider study: Clusters of TCRs were largely donor specific.

Whole-study findings and limits: The CD4+ clones that contracted clustered mainly within CM and EM, and the CD8+ clones concentrated in EMRA.

One entry per CDR3 protein results from TCRdb running MiXCR on the 5' RACE reads. Of some 150,000 distinct CDR3 sequences in the sample, approximately 5.7% were seen once. The clonotype comes from an adult woman who had mild COVID-19 (a few samples of this study predate the infection). Cell type and time point are not known. V gene TRBV20-1 combines with J gene TRBJ1-5, with a possible D match to TRBD1 (5 bases). Sequences were obtained from PBMCs or a T cell subset sorted from them (not recorded which). CDR3 nucleotide sequence: TGCAGTGCTAGAGTGGGGGGTAATCAGCCCCAGCATTTT. It specifies CSARVGGNQPQHF.